The 20 T cell receptor beta chains in this list originate from one sample, sequenced in a study of Graves' ophthalmopathy and Graves' hyperthyroidism. RNA transcripts were the template, and TCR beta CDR3 regions were amplified from them. Following a first-round RT-PCR that used HTBI primers, a second-round multiplex PCR was carried out. TCRdb recomputed calls from the multiplex PCR reads with MiXCR, one row per CDR3 protein. This table has around 470,000 distinct CDR3 sequences, roughly an eighth appearing once. The source material was blood. The receptors were gathered from a woman in her thirties with Graves' ophthalmopathy.

This clonotype was detected many times. The J gene is TRBJ1-2, the V gene TRBV6-5; 8 nucleotides agree with TRBD1. The V segment lost 2 bases and the J segment 6 bases; nucleotides outside the gene matches: 11. This CDR3 contains 16 residues. Germline V gives CDR1 MNHEY, CDR2 SVGAGI. CDR3 bases: TGTGCCAGCAGTTACGGTCGGACAGGGATCATAGATGGCTACACCTTC. It encodes CASSYGRTGIIDGYTF.

In this sample, this clonotype turned up many times. The chain is built from TRBV18 and TRBJ1-1; the D is unclear. CDR3 size: 15 residues. The germline V and J ends were trimmed by 2 bases and 1 base, with 11 bases remaining between them. Germline V gives CDR1 KGHSH, CDR2 LQKENI. CDR3 region: CASSPTVVENTEAFF. The DNA for the CDR3 is TGTGCCAGCTCACCAACGGTCGTAGAGAACACTGAAGCTTTCTTT.

This clonotype was counted many times. This chain connects TRBV20-1 to TRBJ2-3; no reliable D call. CDR3 size: 10 residues. CDR1 DFQATT and CDR2 SNEGSKA come from the germline V gene (reference sequence). The V end was cut by 2 bases, the J end by 9 bases, with 6 bases between. The CDR3 coding sequence is TGCAGTGCTAGAATTCGAACGCAGTATTTT. This encodes CSARIRTQYF.

This clonotype was seen ten or more times. The V gene is TRBV6-1, the J gene TRBJ1-5; 7 bases align to TRBD1. The CDR3 runs 15 residues. V was clipped by 5 bases and J by 2 bases; unmatched bases: 6. Per the germline V gene, CDR1 is MNHNS and CDR2 is SASEGT. The CDR3 region is CASSQVTGGNQPQHF. CDR3 DNA: TGTGCCAGCAGTCAGGTCACAGGGGGCAATCAGCCCCAGCATTTT.

There are a few counts of this clonotype. The genes are TRBV29-1 and TRBJ2-5, with TRBD2 identical over 8 bases. Germline CDR1 is SQVTM and CDR2 is ANQGSEA. V was pared by 3 bases and J by 0 bases, with 6 bases of the junction left unmatched. CDR3 length equals 15 residues. CDR3 nucleotides: TGCAGCGTTGATGGGGTAGCGGGAAACCAAGAGACCCAGTACTTC. Translating it yields CSVDGVAGNQETQYF. The full variable domain, in which reference TRBV29-1 and TRBJ2-5 provide the parts outside the CDR3, is SAVISQKPSRDICQRGTSLTIQCQVDSQVTMMFWYRQQPGQSLTLIATANQGSEATYESGFVIDKFPISRPNLTFSTLTVSNMSPEDSSIYLCSVDGVAGNQETQYFGPGTRLLVL.

This clonotype was seen many times. The chain joins TRBV12-3 or TRBV12-4 to TRBJ1-6; no reliable D call. V gave up 7 bases and J gave up 7 bases, with 20 bases separating them. The CDR3 has 16 amino acids. The CDR3 DNA reads TGTGCCAGCATGTCCCCGACGGTGGGCAGCAATTCACCCCTCCACTTT. Its translation: CASMSPTVGSNSPLHF.

This clonotype was seen ten or more times. This may come from a read error, since a much larger clone is one base off. V is TRBV7-2 and J is TRBJ2-7; D may be TRBD1 (5 bases). The CDR3 spans 11 residues. Germline loops: CDR1 SGHTA, CDR2 FQGNSA. The CDR3 protein is CASSSGLQQCF. The CDR3 nucleotides read TGTGCCAGCAGCTCAGGGTTACAGCAGTGCTTC.

This clonotype occurred a few times. The V call is TRBV6-1, the J call TRBJ2-7, with unresolved D. V lost 9 bases and J 1 base, leaving 10 bases between the germline ends. CDR3 size: 12 residues. Germline V CDR1 and CDR2: MNHNS, SASEGT. CDR3 sequence: CARDPGSYEQYF. The CDR3 DNA sequence: TGTGCCAGGGATCCGGGTTCCTACGAGCAGTACTTC.

This clonotype was counted ten times or more. The chain employs TRBV28 and TRBJ1-1; TRBD1 matches 8 bases. Per the germline V gene, CDR1 is MDHEN and CDR2 is SYDVKM. V lost 5 bases, J lost 0 bases, and 8 bases stayed unmatched. The CDR3 has 16 residues. CDR3 nucleotide sequence: TGTGCCAGCAGTCCCTCAGGACAGGGCATGAACACTGAAGCTTTCTTT. Its translation is CASSPSGQGMNTEAFF.

At least ten counts were recorded for this clonotype. This chain connects TRBV30 to TRBJ1-1; D ambiguous. Per germline, CDR1 GTSNPN and CDR2 SVGIG (reference sequence). Trimming removed 3 bases at V and 0 bases at J, with 2 bases between. The CDR3 runs to 11 residues. The CDR3 DNA is TGTGCCTGGAGGGTGAACACTGAAGCTTTCTTT. Amino acids: CAWRVNTEAFF. Full variable domain (rest looked up from reference TRBV30 and TRBJ1-1): SQTIHQWPATLVQPVGSPLSLECTVEGTSNPNLYWYRQAAGRGLQLLFYSVGIGQISSEVPQNLSASRPQDRQFILSSKKLLLSDSGFYLCAWRVNTEAFFGQGTRLTVV.

This clonotype was seen many times. This chain links TRBV6-2 or TRBV6-3 with TRBJ2-7; D is unclear. This CDR3 comprises 11 residues. V lost 6 bases and J 6 bases, leaving 9 bases between the germline ends. Per germline, CDR1 MNHEY and CDR2 SVGEGT. CDR3 amino acids: CASSPRSEQYF. The CDR3 nucleotides are TGTGCCAGCAGCCCTCGAAGCGAGCAGTACTTC.

This clonotype was seen at least ten times. The V gene is TRBV4-1, the J gene TRBJ2-7, with D perhaps TRBD2 (5 bases). V gave up 4 bases and J gave up 0 bases, with 13 bases separating them. The length of the CDR3 is 15 residues. The germline V gene has CDR1 MGHRA and CDR2 YSYEKL. In DNA, the CDR3 is TGCGCCAGCAGCCGTAGCGAAGGACCCTCCTACGAGCAGTACTTC. This translates into CASSRSEGPSYEQYF.

This clonotype came up many times. V usage is TRBV28 and J usage is TRBJ1-1; tentative D call: TRBD1 (5 bases). Trimming pared 10 bases from V and 4 bases from J, leaving 13 bases between. This CDR3 comprises 12 residues. Germline V gene sequence: CDR1 MDHEN, CDR2 SYDVKM. In nucleotides, the CDR3 is TGTGCCACCCGACAGCTCGTCACTGAAGCTTTCTTT. Translating it yields CATRQLVTEAFF.

Only a few counts were recorded for this clonotype. The gene calls are TRBV25-1 and TRBJ1-6; 8 bases map to TRBD1. There are 14 residues in the CDR3. Per the germline V gene, CDR1 is MGHDK and CDR2 is SYGVNS. V was clipped by 7 bases and J by 5 bases; unmatched bases: 4. The CDR3 spells CASTGGFDNSPLHF. The CDR3 DNA sequence: TGTGCCAGCACAGGGGGCTTTGATAATTCACCCCTCCACTTT.

About this clonotype itself: A read error may explain this, as a much larger clone is one base away. The gene calls are TRBV19 and TRBJ1-5; possibly TRBD1 for D (5 bases). CDR3 length: 14 amino acids. Germline V gives CDR1 LNHDA, CDR2 SQIVND (reference sequence). CDR3 nucleotide sequence: TGTTCCAGTAGTATCTTGGGGGGGTTCCAGCCCCAGCATTTT. Translating it yields CSSSILGGFQPQHF.

There are many counts of this clonotype. This rearrangement joins TRBV15 to TRBJ1-5, with TRBD1 matching over 9 bases. The V gene's germline CDR1 is LNHNV and CDR2 YYDKDF (reference sequence). J was trimmed by 3 bases and V by 0 bases; bases with no gene match: 12. This CDR3 has 19 residues. CDR3 DNA sequence: TGTGCCACCAGCAGAGATCCTCGGACGGGACAGGGAAACAATCAGCCCCAGCATTTT. Its translation is CATSRDPRTGQGNNQPQHF.

This clonotype was seen a handful of times. The chain is built from TRBV7-2 and TRBJ2-7; the D call may be TRBD1 or TRBD2 (5 bases each). CDR1 and CDR2 (germline): SGHTA, FQGNSA. V lost 3 bases and J lost 6, with 18 bases in between. The CDR3 sequence is 15 residues long. The CDR3 loop is CASSFRIGDRGEQYF. The DNA of the CDR3 is TGTGCCAGCAGCTTCCGAATAGGGGACCGAGGCGAGCAGTACTTC.

This clonotype has at least ten counts. This sequence joins TRBV19 and TRBJ1-1; tentatively, D is TRBD1 (6 bases). This CDR3 contains 14 residues. The V gene lost 4 bases and the J gene lost 7 bases, with 16 bases spanning the gap. Germline CDR1 reads LNHDA; CDR2 reads SQIVND (reference sequence). The CDR3 is CASSTSTGNGEAFF. The CDR3 nucleotides read TGTGCCAGTAGTACCTCAACAGGGAACGGTGAAGCTTTCTTT.

This chain connects TRBV12-3 or TRBV12-4 to TRBJ2-4; possible D gene TRBD2, 6 bases. This CDR3 region has 12 residues. V was cut by 6 bases and J by 9 bases, with 12 bases left in between. In nucleotides, the CDR3 is TGTGCCAGCAGGGGAGCGGGCGTCATTCAGTACTTC. Translated: CASRGAGVIQYF.

In this sample, this clonotype turned up many times. This chain connects TRBV28 to TRBJ1-2; 7 positions match TRBD1. Looked up from germline, CDR1 is MDHEN and CDR2 is SYDVKM. Germline trimming cut 7 bases from V and 5 bases from J; bases unmatched to any gene: 10. The CDR3 covers 14 residues. DNA for the CDR3: TGTGCCAGCATTAACGCTGACAGGGATTATGGCTACACCTTC. As protein: CASINADRDYGYTF.